This T cell receptor (beta chain) was obtained from a study of OX40 agonist ivuxolimab in advanced cancers. Study findings and constraints: Low normalized T-cell clonal expansion was additionally recorded for some nonresponders.

Between the trimmed V and J ends, which lost 0 bases and 2 bases, there was a span of 4 bases. Germline CDR1 SGHRS, CDR2 YFSETQ. The CDR3 runs 13 residues. Turning to this clone: Its antigen is still unknown.

Individuals having autoimmune disease history or systemic immunosuppression were not enrolled. Patients had blood sampled at baseline and again on cycle 4 day 1 and cycle 7 day 1. Repertoires were generated with immunoSEQ multiplex PCR, while TCRdb's copy carries only in-frame clones and drops some. Counted here are tens of thousands of clones, 85% occurring once; the ten biggest clones make up approximately 0.6%. The sample here was CD4+ or CD8+ T cells sorted from blood, taken in a trial of the OX40 agonist ivuxolimab. The sequence was obtained from an adult with an advanced solid tumor such as melanoma, head and neck, liver or kidney cancer. The chain couples TRBV5-1 to TRBJ2-3, with D unclear. CDR3 loop: CASSLDPTDTQYF. CDR3 bases: TGCGCCAGCAGCTTGGACCCCACAGATACGCAGTATTTT. Combining the CDR3 with reference TRBV5-1 and TRBJ2-3 gives the whole variable domain KAGVTQTPRYLIKTRGQQVTLSCSPISGHRSVSWYQQTPGQGLQFLFEYFSETQRNKGNFPGRFSGRQFSNSRSEMNVSTLELGDSALYLCASSLDPTDTQYFGPGTRLTVL.